This TCR beta chain was profiled in a study of shared clonotypes between healthy human individuals. Study-level information: Researchers assigned three CD4 naive, three CD4 memory, two CD8 naive and one CD8 memory plate to each donor.

Germline CDR1 SGHDT, CDR2 YYEEEE. J lost 1 base, V lost 4 bases, and 3 bases had no gene match. This CDR3 spans 14 amino acids. Details on this clone: Other DNA sequences in this sample translate to the same CDR3.

Positive CCR7 selection of CD45RO-negative cells yielded the naive CD8 cells, and terminally differentiated effector memory CD45RA+ cells were excluded. An assay was performed, and its level was deep. Replicate PCRs for sorted subsets used around 200 ng DNA; this equaled tens of thousands of T cell genomes. Study processing details: ImmunoSEQ output lacked quality scores and full-length reads, limiting matched filtering. Clones were read by immunoSEQ multiplex PCR, and TCRdb kept only the in-frame ones, dropping some. V and J calls and clone size are as listed in that table; D and trimming were resolved from the DNA. The sample comprises around 2,000,000 clones, just under 95% of which are singletons, and 1% to 1.5% rests with the top ten.

Sequenced input: naive CD8+ T cells sorted from blood. This sequence originates from a man aged 18-30 years in good health. The rearrangement joins TRBV5-6 to TRBJ2-7; TRBD2 matches at 9 bases. CDR3 in amino acids: CASSLSGSSYEQYF. CDR3 coding DNA: TGTGCCAGCAGCCTTAGCGGGAGTTCCTACGAGCAGTACTTC.